Below, 6 T cell receptor beta chains from the same sample are listed, as sequenced in a study of T cell changes during pregnancy in multiple sclerosis. TCRdb keeps only in-frame clones here, not all; method: immunoSEQ multiplex PCR. This sample has over 70,000 clones; roughly nine tenths occur once, and the top ten carry approximately 1.6%. This specimen consisted of peripheral blood, obtained in the first trimester of pregnancy. The receptors shown here come from a female donor in good health, enrolled as a control in a pregnancy study.

The chain joins TRBV2 to TRBJ2-3; 11 positions agree with TRBD2. The CDR3 loop spans 20 amino acids. V trimming: 4 bases; J trimming: 1 base; junction bases outside the gene matches: 16. The germline V gene encodes CDR1 SNHLY and CDR2 FYNNEI. The CDR3: CASSGPSGTSGLRGTDTQYF. CDR3 coding DNA: TGTGCCAGCAGTGGGCCCTCCGGGACTAGCGGACTTCGCGGCACAGATACGCAGTATTTT.

V and J are TRBV4-2 and TRBJ2-1; 7 bases are a match to TRBD1. This CDR3 region has 16 residues. Looked up from germline, CDR1 is LGHNA and CDR2 is YNFKEQ. J gave up 6 bases and V 0 bases, and 8 bases lay outside the gene matches. In DNA, the CDR3 is TGTGCCAGCAGCCAAGATTGGGACAGCTTTCCCAATGAGCAGTTCTTC. Its translation: CASSQDWDSFPNEQFF.

The rearrangement uses TRBV11-2 and TRBJ2-1, with a weak D call TRBD2 (6 bases). Germline V CDR1 and CDR2: SGHAT, FQNNGV. Trimming removed 1 base at V and 12 bases at J, with 13 bases between. The CDR3 has 13 residues. DNA of the CDR3: TGTGCCAGCAGCTTAGGGGGCGGGGTAAGGCAGTTCTTC. Amino acids: CASSLGGGVRQFF.

This chain joins TRBV2 and TRBJ1-5; a weak D match, TRBD1 (5 bases). The germline gives CDR1 SNHLY, CDR2 FYNNEI. The CDR3 length is 14 residues. V lost 6 bases and J 7 bases, leaving 16 bases between the germline ends. The CDR3 DNA follows: TGTGCCAGCAGCCAAGGGGCGGGGGAACAGCCCCAGCATTTT. Its protein product is CASSQGAGEQPQHF.

The rearrangement joins TRBV10-3 to TRBJ2-1; the D is unclear. CDR3 length equals 16 residues. V was trimmed by 3 bases and J by 0 bases, leaving 12 bases between them. In germline, CDR1 is ENHRY, CDR2 SYGVKD. CDR3 in amino acids: CAISDVQADSYNEQFF. The CDR3 DNA sequence: TGTGCCATCAGTGATGTGCAGGCAGACTCCTACAATGAGCAGTTCTTC.

CDR3 region: CASRGQGTYNEQFF. Here the CDR3 DNA reads TGTGCCAGCCGTGGGCAGGGCACCTACAATGAGCAGTTCTTC. The chain combines TRBV5-4 with TRBJ2-1; the D gene is possibly TRBD1 (5 bases). CDR3 length equals 14 residues. Germline V gene lookup returns CDR1 SGHNT and CDR2 YYREEE (reference sequence). Trimming cost V 7 bases and J 2 bases, with 13 bases left between them.